This TCR beta chain is from a study of blood T cell repertoires in COVID-19. On the study more broadly: Researchers got acute and convalescent COVID-19 samples from the United States, Italy and Spain. T cells, B-cell-depleted T cells, or PBMCs supplied cDNA or gDNA.

V lost 6 bases and J lost 7, with 12 bases in between. The germline CDR1 and CDR2 sequences are DFQATT and SNEGSKA (reference sequence). The CDR3 is made up of 11 amino acids. In the original workflow: Cell counts per sample came from amplifying reference gene primers. The repertoire was sequenced with immunoSEQ multiplex PCR; TCRdb's copy has only in-frame clones and lacks some. From that table come the V and J calls and clone size; the DNA was used to work out D and trimming. There are under 40,000 clones in the sample; approximately 90% occur only once, and almost 35% lies in the top ten. This sequence originates from a man between 65 and 85 years old with active COVID-19. V and J are TRBV20-1 and TRBJ1-2; D is perhaps TRBD1 (5 bases). The sequenced sample consisted of peripheral blood. CDR3 nucleotide sequence: TGCAGTGCAAGTGCAGGGTTTGGCTACACCTTC. This encodes CSASAGFGYTF.